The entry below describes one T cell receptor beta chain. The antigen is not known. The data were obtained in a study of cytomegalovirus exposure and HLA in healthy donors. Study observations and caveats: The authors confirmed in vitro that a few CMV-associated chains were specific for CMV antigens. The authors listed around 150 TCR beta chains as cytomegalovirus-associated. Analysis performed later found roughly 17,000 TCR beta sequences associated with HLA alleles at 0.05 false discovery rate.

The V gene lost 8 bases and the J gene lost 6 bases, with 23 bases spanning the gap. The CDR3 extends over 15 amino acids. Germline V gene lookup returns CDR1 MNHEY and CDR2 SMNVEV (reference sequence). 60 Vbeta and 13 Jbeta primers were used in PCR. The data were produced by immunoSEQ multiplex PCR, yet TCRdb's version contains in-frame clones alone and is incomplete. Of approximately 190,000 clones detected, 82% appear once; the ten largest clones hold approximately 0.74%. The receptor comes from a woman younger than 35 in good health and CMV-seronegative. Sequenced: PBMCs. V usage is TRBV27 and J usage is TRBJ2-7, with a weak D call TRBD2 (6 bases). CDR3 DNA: TGTGCCAGCTTTAGATTCCGGGGGTCATTGGGCGAGCAGTACTTC. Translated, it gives CASFRFRGSLGEQYF.